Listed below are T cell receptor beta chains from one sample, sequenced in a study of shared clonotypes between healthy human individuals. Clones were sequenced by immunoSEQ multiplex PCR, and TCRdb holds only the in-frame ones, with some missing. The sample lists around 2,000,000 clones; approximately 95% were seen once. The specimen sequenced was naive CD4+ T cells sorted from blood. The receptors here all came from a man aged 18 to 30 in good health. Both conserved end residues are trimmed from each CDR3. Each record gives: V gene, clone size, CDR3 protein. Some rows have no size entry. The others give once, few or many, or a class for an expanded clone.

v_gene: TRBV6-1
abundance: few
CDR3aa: ASTAEGTGELF

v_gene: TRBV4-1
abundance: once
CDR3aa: ASSQSQAHPGQGGYGYT

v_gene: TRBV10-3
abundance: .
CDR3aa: AIRKSGQGGVQSTDTQY

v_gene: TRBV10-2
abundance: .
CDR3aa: ASWRNTEAF

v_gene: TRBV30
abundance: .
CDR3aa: AWTHRGPSEQY

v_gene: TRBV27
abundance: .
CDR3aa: ASSLEVGPLH

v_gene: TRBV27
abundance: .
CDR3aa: ASSLSADGRNIQY

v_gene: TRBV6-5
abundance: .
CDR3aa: ASSYSSSYGYT

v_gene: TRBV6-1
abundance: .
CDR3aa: ASSAGTGVKNTEAF

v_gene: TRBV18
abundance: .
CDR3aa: ASSPDGLAAATDTQY

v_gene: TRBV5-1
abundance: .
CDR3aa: ASSLRRGARNEQF

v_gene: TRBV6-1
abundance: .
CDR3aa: ASSERRATNEKLF

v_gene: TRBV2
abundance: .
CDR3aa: ASSFRDRSYEQY

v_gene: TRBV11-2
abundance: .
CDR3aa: ASSHYPGLAGESPYEQY

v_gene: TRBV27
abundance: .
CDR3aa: ASSRQGPLTGNQPQH

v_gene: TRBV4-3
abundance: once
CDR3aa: ASSHDLSHRPGWGELF

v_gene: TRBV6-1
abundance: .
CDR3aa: ASSTRGLTGELF

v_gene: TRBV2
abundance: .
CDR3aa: ASKMTVNQETQY

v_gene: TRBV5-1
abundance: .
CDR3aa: ASSLVLADNEQF

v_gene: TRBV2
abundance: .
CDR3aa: ASSVEGVNTEAF

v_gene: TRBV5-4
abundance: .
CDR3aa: ASSLDPSGSYEQY

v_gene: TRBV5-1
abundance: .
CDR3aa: ASSSKGENEQY

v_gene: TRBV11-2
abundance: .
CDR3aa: ASSVDGFGYT

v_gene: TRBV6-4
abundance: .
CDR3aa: ASRQENTEAF

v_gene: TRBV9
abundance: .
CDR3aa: ASSGSLQLAGSYEQY

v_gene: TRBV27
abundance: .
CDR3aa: ASSIQGVYNSPLH

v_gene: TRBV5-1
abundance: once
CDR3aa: ASQTGTGGTYEQY

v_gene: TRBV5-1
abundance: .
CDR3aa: ASKVRVAETQY

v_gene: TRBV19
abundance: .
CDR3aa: ASSIEGGSYEQY

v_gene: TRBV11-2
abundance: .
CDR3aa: ASSYTGGYQETQY

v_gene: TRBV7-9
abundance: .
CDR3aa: ASSSTFFRDSSYNEQF